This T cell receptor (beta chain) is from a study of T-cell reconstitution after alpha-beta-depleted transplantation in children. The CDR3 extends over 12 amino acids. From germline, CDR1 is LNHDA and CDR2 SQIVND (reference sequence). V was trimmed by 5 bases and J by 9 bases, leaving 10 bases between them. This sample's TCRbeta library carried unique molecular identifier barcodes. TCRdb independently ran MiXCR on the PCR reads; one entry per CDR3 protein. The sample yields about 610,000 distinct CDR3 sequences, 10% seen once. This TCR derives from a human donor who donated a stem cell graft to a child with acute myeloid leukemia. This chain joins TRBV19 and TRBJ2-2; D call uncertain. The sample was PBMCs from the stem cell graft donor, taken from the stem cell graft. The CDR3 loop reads CASSSPGWELFF. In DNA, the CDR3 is TGTGCCAGTAGTTCCCCGGGCTGGGAGCTGTTTTTT.